Below, 21 T cell receptor beta chains from the same sample are listed, as sequenced in a study of T cell responses to AZD1222 COVID-19 vaccine. Profiling relied on immunoSEQ multiplex PCR, and the TCRdb table lists in-frame clones only, not all of them. This sample yields 72,000 or so clones, of which 85% are seen a single time; 20% belongs to the top ten. The sample in question was peripheral blood, obtained on day 0 of AZD1222 vaccination. The receptors shown here come from an adult in good health.

This clone was picked up a small number of times. V usage is TRBV20-1 and J usage is TRBJ2-2; 7 bases fit TRBD1. Germline CDR1 is DFQATT and CDR2 is SNEGSKA (reference sequence). The CDR3 loop spans 11 amino acids. The V segment lost 6 bases and the J segment 6 bases; nucleotides outside the gene matches: 1. For the CDR3, the DNA is TGCAGTGCCACAGGGGCCGGGGAGCTGTTTTTT. It is translated as CSATGAGELFF.

The CDR3 is CASSYGAGGESSYNSPLHF. The CDR3 DNA is TGTGCCAGCAGTTACGGCGCAGGGGGCGAAAGCTCCTATAATTCACCCCTCCACTTT. The chain uses TRBV6-2 or TRBV6-3 and TRBJ1-6, with TRBD1 matching 8 bases. Germline-derived CDR1 and CDR2 are MNHEY and SVGEGT. The CDR3 is 19 residues long. With 2 bases clipped from V and 0 bases from J, the junction kept 9 bases outside the gene matches.

Note on this clone: The limits of the CDR3 on the DNA are not certain, so only TCRdb's listed CDR3 is given. The V gene is TRBV2, the J gene TRBJ2-2; TRBD2, as called in the table, went unchecked against the DNA. The CDR3 is 18 amino acids long, termini counted. Per the germline V gene, CDR1 is SNHLY and CDR2 is FYNNEI. CDR3: CASSDGLAGGRTPGSCFF.

This clone was seen a single time. The chain links TRBV4-1 to TRBJ1-2, with a possible D match to TRBD1 (6 bases). The germline gives CDR1 MGHRA, CDR2 YSYEKL. The germline V and J ends were trimmed by 0 bases and 8 bases, with 16 bases remaining between them. The CDR3 totals 15 residues. This CDR3 is CASSQEPGRGGGYTF. As DNA, the CDR3 is TGCGCCAGCAGCCAAGAACCCGGCCGGGGGGGCGGCTACACCTTC.

The rearrangement links TRBV10-2 to TRBJ1-5; maybe TRBD1 (5 bases). Deletions cut 10 bases from V and 2 bases from J, with 12 bases between. Germline CDR1 and CDR2: WSHSY and SAAADI. There are 13 residues in the CDR3. CDR3 bases: TGCGCCACCTGGGACGGCGGCAATCAGCCCCAGCATTTT. Translation gives CATWDGGNQPQHF.

This clone was observed at least ten times. CDR3 DNA: TGTGCCAGCAGTCGGACAGGGGACCCCTACGAGCAGTACTTC. It is translated as CASSRTGDPYEQYF. This chain joins TRBV28 and TRBJ2-7; 9 bases map to TRBD1. V trimming: 5 bases; J trimming: 2 bases; junction bases outside the gene matches: 4. CDR1 and CDR2 (germline): MDHEN, SYDVKM. CDR3 length: 14 amino acids.

The chain carries TRBV30 and TRBJ2-7; D may be TRBD2 (6 bases). Germline CDR1 GTSNPN, CDR2 SVGIG (reference sequence). Trimming pared 0 bases from V and 2 bases from J, leaving 11 bases between. CDR3 length: 14 amino acids. In DNA form, the CDR3 reads TGTGCCTGGAGTGTCGGCGGGATAACCTACGAGCAGTACTTC. As protein: CAWSVGGITYEQYF.

The rearrangement joins TRBV3-1 (or the pseudogene TRBV3-2) to TRBJ1-3, with TRBD1 matching over 9 bases. Germline V lookup: CDR1 LGHDT, CDR2 YNNKEL (reference sequence). J gave up 4 bases and V 3 bases, and 1 base lay outside the gene matches. This CDR3 contains 14 residues. CDR3 sequence (DNA): TGTGCCAGCAGCCAGACAGGGGGGGGAAACACCATATATTTT. Translated, it gives CASSQTGGGNTIYF.

The rearrangement uses TRBV7-6 and TRBJ2-3; 8 bases map to TRBD2. J lost 6 bases, V lost 5 bases, and 13 bases had no gene match. The CDR3 runs to 16 residues. Germline lookup yields CDR1 SGHVS and CDR2 FNYEAQ. DNA of the CDR3: TGTGCCAGCAGCCTAATAGCGGGAAACCCAGGGGATACGCAGTATTTT. This codes for CASSLIAGNPGDTQYF.

This chain uses TRBV5-1 with TRBJ1-4; possible D gene TRBD1, 6 bases. The CDR3 extends over 16 amino acids. Germline CDR1 and CDR2: SGHRS and YFSETQ. Trimming removed 7 bases from V and 7 bases from J, with 23 bases in between. CDR3 coding DNA: TGCGCCAGCCATCCAGGAGGGACACAAAGTACTGAAAAACTGTTTTTT. Amino acid sequence: CASHPGGTQSTEKLFF.

The chain uses TRBV2 and TRBJ2-5; D could derive from TRBD1 or TRBD2 (6 bases each). There are 12 residues in the CDR3. Germline values: CDR1 SNHLY, CDR2 FYNNEI. V was cut by 6 bases and J by 4 bases, with 9 bases left in between. The CDR3 protein is CASRRGVETQYF. The CDR3 DNA follows: TGTGCCAGCAGGAGGGGGGTAGAGACCCAGTACTTC.

The V and J genes are TRBV4-1 and TRBJ2-7; 8 nucleotides align to TRBD1. V dropped 8 bases and J dropped 2; count of bases not matched to a gene: 2. CDR3 length: 12 amino acids. Germline-derived CDR1 and CDR2 are MGHRA and YSYEKL. The CDR3 sequence is CASGDRTYEQYF. CDR3 nucleotide sequence: TGCGCCAGCGGGGACAGGACCTACGAGCAGTACTTC.

The genes are TRBV30 and TRBJ1-2; 8 bases line up with TRBD1. Germline V gene lookup returns CDR1 GTSNPN and CDR2 SVGIG (reference sequence). The CDR3 runs 14 residues. V lost 5 bases, J lost 7 bases, and 12 bases stayed unmatched. The CDR3 DNA reads as TGTGCCTGGGTAACCGGACAGGGCGGGAGTGGCTACACCTTC. Encoded protein: CAWVTGQGGSGYTF.

The rearrangement joins TRBV5-4 to TRBJ1-4; TRBD1 agrees at 7 bases. The CDR3 loop spans 14 amino acids. Germline CDR1 SGHNT, CDR2 YYREEE (reference sequence). Trimming removed 1 base from V and 3 bases from J; junction bases left unmatched: 0. This CDR3 reads CASSLQGANEKLFF. The CDR3 DNA sequence: TGTGCCAGCAGCTTGCAGGGGGCTAATGAAAAACTGTTTTTT.

The chain is built from TRBV2 and TRBJ2-3, with 11 nucleotides matching TRBD2. The germline V gene encodes CDR1 SNHLY and CDR2 FYNNEI. After removal of 5 bases from V and 6 bases from J, the junction contained 7 bases not matched to a gene. The CDR3 totals 15 residues. CDR3 in amino acids: CASSLASGGWDTQYF. The CDR3 bases are TGTGCCAGCAGTTTGGCTAGCGGGGGGTGGGATACGCAGTATTTT.

This chain uses TRBV5-1 with TRBJ1-2; TRBD1 might be the D (5 bases). CDR3 length: 15 residues. Germline V gives CDR1 SGHRS, CDR2 YFSETQ. Trimming took off 2 bases at V and 8 bases at J, with 19 bases between the two ends. This CDR3 reads CASSLIGTTQGGYTF. The CDR3, as DNA: TGCGCCAGCAGCTTAATCGGGACGACCCAGGGAGGCTACACCTTC.

This chain joins TRBV5-6 and TRBJ2-7; D uncertain. This CDR3 contains 12 residues. CDR1 and CDR2 from the germline V gene are SGHDT and YYEEEE. The germline V and J ends were trimmed by 1 base and 2 bases, with 4 bases remaining between them. The CDR3 DNA is TGTGCCAGCAGCTTGTCCGCCTACGAGCAGTACTTC. It is translated as CASSLSAYEQYF.

This rearrangement joins TRBV5-4 to TRBJ2-2, with D possibly TRBD1 on 5 matching bases. The CDR3 spans 15 residues. Germline values: CDR1 SGHNT, CDR2 YYREEE (reference sequence). V dropped 0 bases and J dropped 3 bases, with 9 bases sitting between them. The CDR3 DNA is TGTGCCAGCAGCTTGGCAGGGCGAGACACCGGGGAGCTGTTTTTT. Amino acid sequence: CASSLAGRDTGELFF.

The rearrangement joins TRBV14 to TRBJ1-3, with D perhaps matching TRBD1 (6 bases). CDR3 length equals 13 residues. V shed 5 bases and J shed 2 bases, with 7 bases lying between them. Germline lookup yields CDR1 SGHDN and CDR2 FVKESK. The CDR3 sequence is CASSAGAGNTIYF. CDR3 bases: TGTGCCAGCAGCGCAGGGGCTGGAAACACCATATATTTT.

This chain uses TRBV30 with TRBJ1-1, with unresolved D. This CDR3 is 13 amino acids long. Germline lookup yields CDR1 GTSNPN and CDR2 SVGIG (reference sequence). V shed 0 bases and J shed 7 bases, with 12 bases lying between them. CDR3 sequence reads: CAWSVPGRSEAFF. CDR3 bases: TGTGCCTGGAGTGTACCCGGCAGGAGTGAAGCTTTCTTT. Variable domain in full (rest from reference TRBV30 and TRBJ1-1): SQTIHQWPATLVQPVGSPLSLECTVEGTSNPNLYWYRQAAGRGLQLLFYSVGIGQISSEVPQNLSASRPQDRQFILSSKKLLLSDSGFYLCAWSVPGRSEAFFGQGTRLTVV.

The chain combines TRBV27 with TRBJ1-6, with 7 bases that match TRBD1. CDR1 and CDR2 (germline): MNHEY, SMNVEV (reference sequence). This CDR3 contains 15 residues. V was pared by 2 bases and J by 5 bases, with 3 bases of the junction left unmatched. CDR3 coding DNA: TGTGCCAGCAGTTTAAAGGGGGCGAATAATTCACCCCTCCACTTT. It translates to CASSLKGANNSPLHF.